The 27 T cell receptor beta chains below come from one sample, sequenced in a study of blood T cells in healthy people across ages. Sample-barcoded 5' priming and a J-beta primer mix drove a second PCR of about 6 to 11 cycles. TCRdb re-called the 5' RACE reads through MiXCR, storing one row per CDR3 protein. The sample has approximately 800,000 distinct CDR3 sequences; 35% to 40% are singletons. The sequenced sample was blood. All receptors derive from a man aged 18 to 35 in good health.

A word on this clonotype: A much larger clone lies one base from this, so it may be a read error. The V and J genes are TRBV6-5 and TRBJ2-7; no clear D. Germline lookup yields CDR1 MNHEY and CDR2 SVGAGI. The germline V and J ends were trimmed by 2 bases and 7 bases, with 9 bases remaining between them. CDR3 size: 12 residues. CDR3 bases: TGTGCCAGCAGTTACATGGGGAATGAGCAGTACTTC. Residues: CASSYMGNEQYF.

Points on this clonotype: A much bigger clone sits one base away, suggesting this may be a read error. The chain couples TRBV5-1 to TRBJ2-7; D unclear. Per the germline V gene, CDR1 is SGHRS and CDR2 is YFSETQ. The CDR3 is made up of 16 amino acids. This CDR3 is CATSPRIGISSYEQYF. In nucleotides, the CDR3 is TGCGCCACCAGCCCCCGGATAGGAATAAGTTCCTACGAGCAGTACTTC.

This clonotype was seen a handful of times. The V and J genes are TRBV19 and TRBJ1-1; a possible D gene is TRBD1 (5 bases). The germline V and J ends were trimmed by 8 bases and 6 bases, with 25 bases remaining between them. Per the germline V gene, CDR1 is LNHDA and CDR2 is SQIVND (reference sequence). There are 16 residues in the CDR3. The CDR3 DNA is TGTGCCAGTGGTAATGCACCGGGCACGCGGGGGGCTGAAGCTTTCTTT. Amino acids: CASGNAPGTRGAEAFF.

The J gene is TRBJ2-1, the V gene TRBV3-1; TRBD1 agrees at 11 bases. Germline-derived CDR1 and CDR2 are LGHDT and YNNKEL (reference sequence). The CDR3 is made up of 19 amino acids. After removal of 0 bases from V and 2 bases from J, the junction contained 9 bases not matched to a gene. DNA of the CDR3: TGTGCCAGCAGCCAAGATCGGGGACAGGGGGTGAGGGCCTACAATGAGCAGTTCTTC. Translation gives CASSQDRGQGVRAYNEQFF.

Only a few counts were recorded for this clonotype. This rearrangement joins TRBV28 to TRBJ2-5; D not certain. This CDR3 has 10 residues. Trimming left V 10 bases short and J 1 base short, with 4 bases between. The germline V gene encodes CDR1 MDHEN and CDR2 SYDVKM. The CDR3 sequence: CATFQETQYF. The CDR3 nucleotides read TGTGCCACCTTCCAAGAGACCCAGTACTTC.

The table lists this clonotype with a count of one. The V gene is TRBV7-9, the J gene TRBJ2-5; a possible D gene is TRBD2 (5 bases). CDR3 length: 15 amino acids. Germline V gene lookup returns CDR1 SEHNR and CDR2 FQNEAQ (reference sequence). V shed 1 base and J shed 11 bases, with 20 bases lying between them. The CDR3 DNA reads as TGTGCCAGCAGCTTAGAGGCGGGCGTATCGAATGAGCAGTACTTC. This translates into CASSLEAGVSNEQYF.

This clonotype was detected once. The rearrangement links TRBV5-4 to TRBJ2-1, with 9 bases matching TRBD1. Trimming took 0 bases from V and 10 from J; bases not matched to a gene: 5. The length of the CDR3 is 14 residues. Germline CDR1 reads SGHNT; CDR2 reads YYREEE (reference sequence). CDR3 protein: CASSLGGQGEEQFF. The CDR3 DNA follows: TGTGCCAGCAGCTTGGGGGGACAGGGCGAAGAGCAGTTCTTC. The full variable domain, rest sourced from reference TRBV5-4 and TRBJ2-1, is ETGVTQSPTHLIKTRGQQVTLRCSSQSGHNTVSWYQQALGQGPQFIFQYYREEENGRGNFPPRFSGLQFPNYSSELNVNALELDDSALYLCASSLGGQGEEQFFGPGTRLTVL.

With regard to this clonotype: A read error may account for a junction end that differs from germline. This rearrangement joins TRBV3-1 to TRBJ2-1; D is uncertain. The germline gives CDR1 LGHDT, CDR2 YNNKEL (reference sequence). This CDR3 is 15 amino acids long. This chain's CDR3 is CASSQGMSPYNVQFF. The CDR3 coding sequence is TGTGCCAGCAGCCAAGGCATGAGCCCCTACAATGTGCAGTTCTTC.

The rearrangement uses TRBV4-1 and TRBJ2-7, with 13 nucleotides matching TRBD2. CDR3 size: 17 residues. Unmatched junction bases numbered 10, after V lost 6 bases and J lost 2 bases. Germline CDR1 and CDR2: MGHRA and YSYEKL. CDR3 loop: CASSEGTSGIVPYEQYF. The CDR3 DNA sequence: TGCGCCAGCAGTGAGGGGACTAGCGGGATAGTACCCTACGAGCAGTACTTC.

The rearrangement uses TRBV7-9 and TRBJ1-6, with a tentative D call TRBD1 (5 bases). The V gene's germline CDR1 is SEHNR and CDR2 FQNEAQ (reference sequence). V was shortened by 11 bases and J by 7 bases, with 15 bases between the two germline ends. The CDR3 has 13 residues. The CDR3 bases are TGTGCCTCTCGGGGCAGGCCGAATTCACCCCTCCACTTT. This translates into CASRGRPNSPLHF. The entire variable domain, with the rest obtained from reference TRBV7-9 and TRBJ1-6, is as follows: DTGVSQNPRHKITKRGQNVTFRCDPISEHNRLYWYRQTLGQGPEFLTYFQNEAQLEKSRLLSDRFSAERPKGSFSTLEIQRTEQGDSAMYLCASRGRPNSPLHFGNGTRLTVT.

This clonotype was recorded at least ten times. The chain carries TRBV12-3 or TRBV12-4 and TRBJ1-1; D unresolved. The CDR3 totals 14 residues. Trimming cost V 2 bases and J 0 bases, with 7 bases left between them. The CDR3 DNA follows: TGTGCCAGCAGTTTACGGGTCATGAACACTGAAGCTTTCTTT. Translation gives CASSLRVMNTEAFF.

The chain links TRBV10-3 to TRBJ2-2, with D unclear. Trimming left V 3 bases short and J 4 bases short, with 6 bases between. This CDR3 has 13 residues. The germline V gene encodes CDR1 ENHRY and CDR2 SYGVKD. CDR3 nucleotide sequence: TGTGCCATCAGTGACAATCCCACCGGGGAGCTGTTTTTT. As protein: CAISDNPTGELFF.

Details on this clonotype: Sequence at one end of the junction differs from germline and may be a read error. This chain's CDR3 is CASSHQTGVSPPHF. The DNA of the CDR3 is TGCGCCAGCAGCCATCAGACAGGGGTATCACCCCCCCACTTT. The V gene is TRBV4-3, the J gene TRBJ1-6, with 8 nucleotides matching TRBD1. CDR3 length equals 14 residues. Germline assignment: CDR1 LGHNA and CDR2 YSLEER.

This clonotype was found many times. The CDR3 coding sequence is TGTGCCATCAGAGGGGGACACCGAAGCACAGATACGCAGTATTTT. This gives the protein CAIRGGHRSTDTQYF. The chain couples TRBV10-3 to TRBJ2-3, with TRBD1 as a possible D gene (6 bases). The ends were cut back, 6 bases at V and 0 bases at J, with 13 bases in the middle. Germline V gene sequence: CDR1 ENHRY, CDR2 SYGVKD. The CDR3 runs to 15 residues.

The chain combines TRBV12-3 or TRBV12-4 with TRBJ2-5, with a weak D call TRBD2 (5 bases). With 6 bases removed from V and 11 bases from J, the gap between germline ends came to 16 bases. This CDR3 has 12 residues. The CDR3 reads CASSRDYNEQYF. The CDR3 nucleotides are TGTGCCAGCAGCCGAGACTACAATGAGCAGTACTTC.

This clonotype was seen a few times. This chain links TRBV20-1 with TRBJ2-1, with 8 positions matching TRBD2. The J segment lost 6 bases and the V segment lost 0 bases, leaving 4 bases of the junction unmatched. In germline, CDR1 is DFQATT, CDR2 SNEGSKA (reference sequence). This CDR3 comprises 14 residues. The CDR3 DNA sequence: TGCAGTGCTAGAGATCGACTAGCGTTCAATGAGCAGTTCTTC. This encodes CSARDRLAFNEQFF.

The chain employs TRBV7-2 and TRBJ2-1, with 7 bases that match TRBD1. The J call could be wrong; TRBJ2-7 is a better fit for the DNA end. CDR1 is SGHTA, CDR2 FQGNSA, per germline. This CDR3 comprises 15 residues. CDR3 in DNA: TGTGCCAGCAGCACGACGGGACAGTCCTACAATGAGCAGTACTTC. This encodes CASSTTGQSYNEQYF.

This clonotype was counted ten times or more. J is TRBJ2-3 and V is TRBV9, with D unresolved. The CDR3 is 13 amino acids. Germline V gene sequence: CDR1 SGDLS, CDR2 YYNGEE. The V gene lost 4 bases and the J gene lost 1 base, with 7 bases spanning the gap. For the CDR3, the DNA is TGTGCCAGCAGCCCCCACCGCACAGATACGCAGTATTTT. As protein: CASSPHRTDTQYF.

V is TRBV30 and J is TRBJ1-5; TRBD1 agrees at 9 bases. V trimming: 5 bases; J trimming: 5 bases; junction bases outside the gene matches: 4. The CDR3 contains 13 residues. Germline CDR1 reads GTSNPN; CDR2 reads SVGIG (reference sequence). The CDR3 DNA reads TGTGCCTGGGGCGGGACAGGGCATCAGCCCCAGCATTTT. Protein: CAWGGTGHQPQHF.

In its sample, this clonotype was seen a few times. The rearrangement links TRBV14 to TRBJ2-3, with no clear D. This CDR3 has 15 amino acids. Per germline, CDR1 SGHDN and CDR2 FVKESK. The ends were cut back, 4 bases at V and 6 bases at J, with 17 bases in the middle. The CDR3 DNA is TGTGCCAGCAGCCCAATCCGGCGGAGTCGGGATACGCAGTATTTT. Its translation is CASSPIRRSRDTQYF. Complete variable domain (other parts from reference TRBV14 and TRBJ2-3): EAGVTQFPSHSVIEKGQTVTLRCDPISGHDNLYWYRRVMGKEIKFLLHFVKESKQDESGMPNNRFLAERTGGTYSTLKVQPAELEDSGVYFCASSPIRRSRDTQYFGPGTRLTVL.

The chain combines TRBV6-2 or TRBV6-3 with TRBJ1-2; unclear D gene. V was pared by 4 bases and J by 4 bases, with 16 bases between. Looked up from germline, CDR1 is MNHEY and CDR2 is SVGEGT. The CDR3 length is 15 residues. CDR3 in amino acids: CASSFPTNLAYGYTF. The CDR3 bases are TGTGCCAGCAGTTTTCCGACGAACCTCGCCTATGGCTACACCTTC.

A few counts support this clonotype. This rearrangement joins TRBV20-1 to TRBJ1-1; D is ambiguous. This CDR3 contains 13 residues. V was clipped by 5 bases and J by 0 bases, with 10 bases between them. The V gene's germline CDR1 is DFQATT and CDR2 SNEGSKA (reference sequence). The DNA for the CDR3 is TGCAGTGCTGTGTGGGCTGTGAACACTGAAGCTTTCTTT. It yields the protein CSAVWAVNTEAFF.

A note on this clonotype: An end of the junction differs from the germline gene, which may be a read error. This chain uses TRBV5-1 with TRBJ2-5; D is uncertain. The V gene's germline CDR1 is SGHRS and CDR2 YFSETQ. This CDR3 region has 14 residues. In DNA form, the CDR3 reads TGCGCCAGTAGCTTGGATACAGCAGCCTACGACCAGTACTTC. This sequence encodes CASSLDTAAYDQYF.

The chain links TRBV6-2 or TRBV6-3 to TRBJ1-1; D is ambiguous. The CDR3 covers 13 residues. Trimming took 0 bases from V and 7 from J, leaving 9 bases between them. Looked up from germline, CDR1 is MNHEY and CDR2 is SVGEGT. In DNA form, the CDR3 reads TGTGCCAGCAGTTACTCGAGGCAGGTTGAAGCTTTCTTT. Amino acids: CASSYSRQVEAFF.

As for this clonotype: The limits of the CDR3 on the DNA are not certain, so only TCRdb's listed CDR3 is given. The chain combines TRBV21-1 with TRBJ1-2; the DNA was not used to check the table's D call, TRBD1. TRBV21-1 is a pseudogene. Including both end residues, the CDR3 is 17 amino acids long. The CDR3 region is CFAFCASSKGGRYGYTF.

For this clonotype: Its ends do not fully match the called genes, so a read error is possible. The chain employs TRBV5-6 and TRBJ1-3, with unresolved D. CDR1 and CDR2 (germline): SGHDT, YYEEEE. CDR3 length: 14 residues. In nucleotides, the CDR3 is TGTGCCGGCAGCCGCGGGTCCGCCGGGAACACCATATATTTT. Its translation: CAGSRGSAGNTIYF.

This clonotype was detected many times. CDR3 region: CASSYTGGHGYTF. CDR3 DNA sequence: TGTGCCAGCAGTTACACAGGGGGCCATGGCTACACCTTC. The chain couples TRBV6-5 to TRBJ1-2; 9 nucleotides align to TRBD1. The CDR3 extends over 13 amino acids. Losses at the gene ends were 2 bases for V and 6 bases for J; bases not matched to a gene: 1. Germline V gene lookup returns CDR1 MNHEY and CDR2 SVGAGI.